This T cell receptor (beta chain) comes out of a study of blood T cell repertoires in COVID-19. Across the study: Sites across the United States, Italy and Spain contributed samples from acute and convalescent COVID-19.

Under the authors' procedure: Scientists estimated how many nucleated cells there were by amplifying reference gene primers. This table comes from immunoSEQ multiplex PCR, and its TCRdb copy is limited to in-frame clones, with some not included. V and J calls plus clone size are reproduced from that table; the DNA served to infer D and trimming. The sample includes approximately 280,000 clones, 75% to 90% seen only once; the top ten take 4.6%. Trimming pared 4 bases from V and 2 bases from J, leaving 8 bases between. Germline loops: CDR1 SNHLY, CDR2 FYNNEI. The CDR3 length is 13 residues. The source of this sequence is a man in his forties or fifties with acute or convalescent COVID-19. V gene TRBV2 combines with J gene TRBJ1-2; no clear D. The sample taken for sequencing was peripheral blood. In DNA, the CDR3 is TGTGCCAGCAGTGTGTTCAGGAACTATGGCTACACCTTC. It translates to CASSVFRNYGYTF.